This entry lists 14 T cell receptor beta chains sequenced from one sample in a study of cytomegalovirus exposure and HLA in healthy donors. Primers for the PCR totalled 60 Vbeta and 13 Jbeta. TCRdb keeps only in-frame clones here, not all; method: immunoSEQ multiplex PCR. Of about 130,000 clones detected, 65% to 80% appear once; the ten largest clones hold around 3%. The sequenced material came from PBMCs. The receptors come from a man aged 40-49 years in good health and CMV-seronegative.

The chain has TRBV28 and TRBJ2-1; D is uncertain. Trimming cost V 2 bases and J 6 bases, with 11 bases left between them. This CDR3 region has 14 residues. CDR1 and CDR2 from the germline V gene are MDHEN and SYDVKM. The CDR3 sequence: CASSLLWSSNEQFF. In DNA, the CDR3 is TGTGCCAGCAGTTTACTTTGGAGTTCCAATGAGCAGTTCTTC.

This clone occurred once. This chain uses TRBV6-6 with TRBJ1-5, with 9 bases that match TRBD1. The V segment lost 7 bases and the J segment 15 bases; nucleotides outside the gene matches: 13. The CDR3 has 13 amino acids. CDR1 and CDR2 (germline): MNHNY, SVGAGI (reference sequence). The CDR3 loop is CASTLGRGQGGHF. In nucleotides, the CDR3 is TGTGCCAGCACCCTCGGAAGGGGACAGGGCGGGCATTTT.

The CDR3 here is CATTTVRGTYNEQFF. The CDR3 region has the DNA TGTGCCACTACGACCGTGCGGGGTACCTACAATGAGCAGTTCTTC. The chain links TRBV28 to TRBJ2-1, with D perhaps TRBD2 (6 bases). Trimming pared 10 bases from V and 2 bases from J, leaving 18 bases between. CDR3 length: 15 residues. Germline assignment: CDR1 MDHEN and CDR2 SYDVKM.

J is TRBJ2-1 and V is TRBV5-4; 11 bases fit TRBD2. J lost 5 bases, V lost 3 bases, and 10 bases had no gene match. The CDR3 runs 17 residues. CDR1 is SGHNT, CDR2 YYREEE, per germline (reference sequence). CDR3 protein: CASSSPLAGGLDNEQFF. The CDR3, as DNA: TGTGCCAGCAGCTCCCCATTAGCGGGGGGGCTTGACAATGAGCAGTTCTTC.

The chain couples TRBV5-8 to TRBJ2-1; D is perhaps TRBD2 (6 bases). The germline CDR1 and CDR2 sequences are SGHTS and YDEGEE. CDR3 size: 17 residues. V was cut by 3 bases and J by 1 base, with 17 bases left in between. The CDR3 spells CASSWGLFGGSYNEQFF. The CDR3 DNA follows: TGTGCCAGCAGCTGGGGGTTATTTGGAGGGTCCTACAATGAGCAGTTCTTC.

The CDR3 DNA is TGTGCCAGCAGCTTGGGGACAGGGGATTCGGAGACCCAGTACTTC. It encodes CASSLGTGDSETQYF. V usage is TRBV5-8 and J usage is TRBJ2-5; TRBD1 agrees at 9 bases. The CDR3 is made up of 15 amino acids. Germline V lookup: CDR1 SGHTS, CDR2 YDEGEE. J lost 5 bases, V lost 0 bases, and 5 bases had no gene match.

The rearrangement joins TRBV10-3 to TRBJ2-7, with D tentatively TRBD2 (5 bases). The germline gives CDR1 ENHRY, CDR2 SYGVKD. The CDR3 contains 12 residues. V dropped 5 bases and J dropped 4 bases, with 9 bases sitting between them. The CDR3 protein is CAISPGEYEQYF. The CDR3 nucleotides read TGTGCCATCAGTCCCGGGGAATACGAGCAGTACTTC.

This clone has a handful of counts. The CDR3: CASSVLGGGYNEQFF. For the CDR3, the DNA is TGTGCCAGCAGTGTACTCGGCGGGGGTTACAATGAGCAGTTCTTC. The chain couples TRBV2 to TRBJ2-1, with 7 bases lining up with TRBD2. Germline loops: CDR1 SNHLY, CDR2 FYNNEI. CDR3 length equals 15 residues. After removal of 4 bases from V and 4 bases from J, the junction contained 7 bases not matched to a gene.

This chain links TRBV7-9 with TRBJ1-1; D may be TRBD1 (5 bases). The length of the CDR3 is 14 residues. Between the trimmed V and J ends, which lost 5 bases and 1 base, there was a span of 11 bases. Germline V gives CDR1 SEHNR, CDR2 FQNEAQ (reference sequence). The CDR3, as DNA: TGTGCCAGCAGCCCAGGGCCGGCGAACACTGAAGCTTTCTTT. Its protein is CASSPGPANTEAFF.

The rearrangement uses TRBV30 and TRBJ1-1; no clear D. The V end was cut by 4 bases, the J end by 0 bases, with 15 bases between. This CDR3 has 15 residues. Per germline, CDR1 GTSNPN and CDR2 SVGIG (reference sequence). CDR3 in amino acids: CAWTPMRVVNTEAFF. DNA for the CDR3: TGTGCCTGGACGCCGATGCGGGTGGTGAACACTGAAGCTTTCTTT.

The sample holds one count of this clone. The CDR3 DNA sequence: TGTGCCAGCAGCTACCGGGACAGGGGGACAGATACGCAGTATTTT. Its translation: CASSYRDRGTDTQYF. J is TRBJ2-3 and V is TRBV11-1, with 11 bases that match TRBD1. The ends lost 4 bases at V and 3 bases at J; junction bases unmatched: 3. Germline CDR1 is SGHAT and CDR2 is FQDESV (reference sequence). The CDR3 length is 15 residues.

The gene calls are TRBV6-4 and TRBJ2-1; 8 nucleotides match TRBD2. The CDR3 totals 15 residues. V shed 6 bases, J shed 3 bases, and the junction held 7 bases outside the gene matches. Per the germline V gene, CDR1 is MRHNA and CDR2 is SNTAGT. CDR3 sequence: CASSLGGRLYNEQFF. The CDR3, as DNA: TGTGCCAGCAGCCTAGGCGGGAGGCTCTACAATGAGCAGTTCTTC.

The chain carries TRBV29-1 and TRBJ2-3; 9 positions agree with TRBD2. CDR1 is SQVTM and CDR2 is ANQGSEA in the germline V gene. The CDR3 covers 15 residues. The V and J ends lost 3 bases and 6 bases, in that order; junction bases with no gene match: 10. The CDR3 is CSVDALAGVGDTQYF. CDR3 sequence (DNA): TGCAGCGTTGATGCCTTAGCGGGAGTGGGCGATACGCAGTATTTT.

This clone was seen more than once but under ten times. J is TRBJ2-3 and V is TRBV6-1; TRBD2 aligns across 11 bases. V was clipped by 4 bases and J by 1 base; unmatched bases: 1. Looked up from germline, CDR1 is MNHNS and CDR2 is SASEGT. The CDR3 is 15 amino acids. DNA of the CDR3: TGTGCCAGCAGTGGGGGACTAGCGGGCACAGATACGCAGTATTTT. This encodes CASSGGLAGTDTQYF.